The clone carrying this T cell receptor (beta chain) was detected only a few times. The data were obtained in a study of T cells in Graves' hyperthyroidism and ophthalmopathy. TCR beta CDR3 regions were amplified from RNA. The HTBI primer set served for first-round RT-PCR of the TCR CDR3. TCRdb recomputed calls from the multiplex PCR reads with MiXCR, one row per CDR3 protein. The profile covers a few hundred thousand distinct CDR3 sequences, with around 16% appearing a single time and roughly 3.3% taken by the ten largest. The source material was blood. The sequence was collected from a woman aged 35 to 49 with Graves' ophthalmopathy.

CDR3 nucleotide sequence: TGTGCCAGTAGTATACGTCTCGCCTACGAGCAGTACTTC. It codes for CASSIRLAYEQYF. The chain employs TRBV19 and TRBJ2-7; D ambiguous. V lost 2 bases and J lost 2, with 7 bases in between. Germline assignment: CDR1 LNHDA and CDR2 SQIVND (reference sequence). The CDR3 loop spans 13 amino acids. Together with reference TRBV19 and TRBJ2-7, the CDR3 gives the full variable domain: DGGITQSPKYLFRKEGQNVTLSCEQNLNHDAMYWYRQDPGQGLRLIYYSQIVNDFQKGDIAEGYSVSREKKESFPLTVTSAQKNPTAFYLCASSIRLAYEQYFGPGTRLTVT.